This T cell receptor (beta chain) was sequenced during a study of breast tumors, draining lymph nodes, adjacent tissues (dated by TCRdb to 2016 to 2017). Context from the whole study: In breast cancer patients, the study compared the TCR beta repertoires of tumor, adjacent nontumor tissue and axillary lymph nodes. The study aimed to assess the relationships and possible T-cell exchange between tumor, surrounding tissue and draining lymph node repertoires in human breast cancer. Broad study findings and their caveats: In luminal-like breast cancer, tumor and nontumor tissue repertoires resembled each other significantly more than in basal-like breast cancer. The conclusion that tumor T cells originate in lymph nodes was framed as consistent with a hypothesis rather than directly demonstrated. The data were considered consistent with the idea that most tumor T cells come from the lymph node and then expand in tumor tissue. T-cell repertoire diversity in tumors was found to be lower than in lymph nodes but higher than in nontumor tissue, and preferential V and J gene usage was observed.

The sequencer was an Illumina HiSeq 2000. Multiplex PCR amplification was used to generate the TCR beta chain libraries. High-throughput sequencing was used to analyze the amplified TCR beta chain products. TCRdb reworked the public reads: Q25 trimming with fastp, MiXCR clone assembly, productive beta chains retained. Merged by CDR3 protein, the rows form single entries marked with the most common genes and DNA. Here the sample has about 80,000 distinct CDR3 sequences; about 21% occur a single time. Around 2.5% of the sample is held by the ten biggest clonotypes. Of note for this clonotype: The target of this receptor is not known. This may be a read error: a much more frequent sequence differs by one nucleotide.

The lymph node samples were taken from the axillary draining lymph nodes of breast cancer patients. Sequencing used axillary lymph node tissue. The receptor was isolated from a female donor with breast cancer. Some clones in this sample may be carry-over from other donors' samples.

The DNA sequence reads TGTGCCAGCAGTTACTCGATATCCGGGGCTACAGCCTACGAGCAGTACTTC. It encodes CASSYSISGATAYEQYF. Recombination linked TRBV6-5 to TRBJ2-7; the D segment may tentatively be TRBD1 or TRBD2, each giving 5 matched bases. CDR1 MNHEY and CDR2 SVGAGI were looked up in the germline V gene. From the cysteine through the phenylalanine, the CDR3 covers 17 amino acids. Just CDR3 DNA is preserved here, 51 bases in frame from base 1. The trim is 0 bases for V and 2 bases for J, with a gap of 17 bases between the germline ends.